The next 7 T cell receptor beta chains were all read from a single sample in a study of blood T cell repertoires in COVID-19 (dated by TCRdb to 2019 to 2021). Libraries were prepared through the immunoSEQ multiplex PCR assay. TCRdb took this table from immuneACCESS and kept in-frame rearrangements with V and J called. Such tables lack part of the clones; where checked against another copy, unresolved V genes explain under half of the gap, and the rest is unexplained. This sample is represented by around 130,000 clones; more than 75% of them were singletons. About 3.9% of the sample goes to the ten largest clones. The sequenced material came from peripheral blood. These receptors were collected from a man aged 60 to 69 with acute or convalescent COVID-19.

CDR3 coding DNA: TGTGCCAGCAGCCAGCTCGGGACAGGGAGAAACACCATATATTTT. This gives the protein CASSQLGTGRNTIYF. V and J are TRBV13 and TRBJ1-3, with 9 bases aligning to TRBD1. The CDR3 is 15 amino acids. The V and J ends lost 5 bases and 5 bases, in that order; junction bases with no gene match: 7. The germline V gene has CDR1 PRHDT and CDR2 FYEKMQ (reference sequence).

The V call is TRBV18, the J call TRBJ1-5; D is unresolved. CDR1 and CDR2 (germline): KGHSH, LQKENI. The CDR3 has 13 residues. V was trimmed by 2 bases and J by 4 bases, leaving 6 bases between them. For the CDR3, the DNA is TGTGCCAGCTCACCAGGCCAAAATCAGCCCCAGCATTTT. Protein: CASSPGQNQPQHF. Based on the CDR3 plus reference TRBV18 and TRBJ1-5, the full variable domain is NAGVMQNPRHLVRRRGQEARLRCSPMKGHSHVYWYRQLPEEGLKFMVYLQKENIIDESGMPKERFSAEFPKEGPSILRIQQVVRGDSAAYFCASSPGQNQPQHFGDGTRLSIL.

This clone came up once. The chain carries TRBV19 and TRBJ2-7; D remains unclear. The CDR3 is made up of 14 amino acids. CDR1 LNHDA and CDR2 SQIVND come from the germline V gene (reference sequence). Deletions cut 3 bases from V and 6 bases from J, with 15 bases between. CDR3 loop: CASSMSGGEVEQYF. The CDR3 DNA reads TGTGCCAGTAGTATGTCGGGTGGTGAGGTCGAGCAGTACTTC.

The chain joins TRBV19 to TRBJ1-5, with D possibly matching TRBD1 (6 bases). Trimming removed 9 bases from V and 4 bases from J, with 13 bases in between. Germline lookup yields CDR1 LNHDA and CDR2 SQIVND (reference sequence). The CDR3 sequence is 13 residues long. The CDR3 sequence: CASDRRGNQPQHF. The CDR3 DNA sequence: TGTGCCAGCGACAGGCGAGGAAATCAGCCCCAGCATTTT. Drawing the rest from reference TRBV19 and TRBJ1-5, the complete variable domain is DGGITQSPKYLFRKEGQNVTLSCEQNLNHDAMYWYRQDPGQGLRLIYYSQIVNDFQKGDIAEGYSVSREKKESFPLTVTSAQKNPTAFYLCASDRRGNQPQHFGDGTRLSIL.

The genes are TRBV6-2 or TRBV6-3 and TRBJ1-1, with D possibly matching TRBD1 (6 bases). CDR1 and CDR2 (germline): MNHEY, SVGEGT. V was pared by 6 bases and J by 2 bases, with 19 bases between. The CDR3 runs to 16 residues. This CDR3 is CASSSQGKLPNTEAFF. The CDR3 DNA sequence: TGTGCCAGCAGCTCTCAGGGGAAGTTACCAAACACTGAAGCTTTCTTT.

The chain recombines TRBV7-8 with TRBJ1-6; D gene ambiguous. In germline, CDR1 is SGHVS, CDR2 FQNEAQ. V was cut by 4 bases and J by 5 bases, with 12 bases left in between. The CDR3 length is 15 residues. CDR3 region: CASSSPRGNNSPLHF. The CDR3 DNA sequence: TGTGCCAGCAGCTCCCCCCGGGGAAATAATTCACCCCTCCACTTT.

The rearrangement links TRBV6-2 or TRBV6-3 to TRBJ2-7; 11 bases fit TRBD1. The V gene end was trimmed by 2 bases and the J gene end by 4 bases; junction bases not matched to a gene: 4. The CDR3 totals 15 residues. Germline lookup yields CDR1 MNHEY and CDR2 SVGEGT. For the CDR3, the DNA is TGTGCCAGCAGTTACGGGACAGGGGGATCGTACGAGCAGTACTTC. Its translation: CASSYGTGGSYEQYF.